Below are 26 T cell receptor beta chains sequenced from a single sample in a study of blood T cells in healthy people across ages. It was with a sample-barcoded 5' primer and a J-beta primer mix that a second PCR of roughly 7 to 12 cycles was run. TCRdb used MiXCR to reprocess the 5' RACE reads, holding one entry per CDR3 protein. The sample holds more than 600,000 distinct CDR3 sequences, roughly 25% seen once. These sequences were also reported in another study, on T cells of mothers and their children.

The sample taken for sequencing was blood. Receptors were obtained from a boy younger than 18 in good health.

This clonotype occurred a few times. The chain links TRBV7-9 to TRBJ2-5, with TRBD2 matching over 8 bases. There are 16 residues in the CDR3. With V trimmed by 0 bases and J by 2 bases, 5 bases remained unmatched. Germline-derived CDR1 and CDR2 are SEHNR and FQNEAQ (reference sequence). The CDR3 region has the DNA TGTGCCAGCAGCTTAGCCGGCGGGGGGACTCAAGAGACCCAGTACTTC. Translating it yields CASSLAGGGTQETQYF. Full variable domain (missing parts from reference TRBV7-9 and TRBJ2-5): DTGVSQNPRHKITKRGQNVTFRCDPISEHNRLYWYRQTLGQGPEFLTYFQNEAQLEKSRLLSDRFSAERPKGSFSTLEIQRTEQGDSAMYLCASSLAGGGTQETQYFGPGTRLLVL.

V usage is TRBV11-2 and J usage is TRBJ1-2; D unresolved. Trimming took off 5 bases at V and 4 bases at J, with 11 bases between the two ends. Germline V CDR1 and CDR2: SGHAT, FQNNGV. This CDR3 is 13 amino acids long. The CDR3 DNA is TGTGCCAGCAGCCCCTTATGGGGCTATGGCTACACCTTC. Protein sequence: CASSPLWGYGYTF.

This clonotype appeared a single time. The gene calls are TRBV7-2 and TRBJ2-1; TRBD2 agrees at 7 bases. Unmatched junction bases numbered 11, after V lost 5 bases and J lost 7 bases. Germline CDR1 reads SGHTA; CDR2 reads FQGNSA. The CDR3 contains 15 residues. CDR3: CASSPRGDYSNEQFF. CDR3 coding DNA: TGTGCCAGCAGCCCTAGAGGGGACTACTCGAATGAGCAGTTCTTC.

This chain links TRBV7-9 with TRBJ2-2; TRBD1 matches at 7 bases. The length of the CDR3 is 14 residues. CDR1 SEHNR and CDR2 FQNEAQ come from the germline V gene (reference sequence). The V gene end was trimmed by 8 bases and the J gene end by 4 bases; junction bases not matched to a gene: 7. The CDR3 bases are TGTGCCAGCGGACCGGGACAGAGCACCGGGGAGCTGTTTTTT. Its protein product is CASGPGQSTGELFF.

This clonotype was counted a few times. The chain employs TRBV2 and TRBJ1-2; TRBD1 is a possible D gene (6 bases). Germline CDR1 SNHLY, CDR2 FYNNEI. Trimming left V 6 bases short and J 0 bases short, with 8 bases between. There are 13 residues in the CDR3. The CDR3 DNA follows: TGTGCCAGCAGATCAGGGGCTAACTATGGCTACACCTTC. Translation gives CASRSGANYGYTF.

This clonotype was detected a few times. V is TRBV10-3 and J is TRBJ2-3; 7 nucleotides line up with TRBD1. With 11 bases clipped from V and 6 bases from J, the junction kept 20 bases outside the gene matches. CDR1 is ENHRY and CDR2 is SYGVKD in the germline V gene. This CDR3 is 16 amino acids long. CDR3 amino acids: CASTRQGGSDGDTQYF. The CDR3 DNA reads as TGTGCCTCCACCAGACAGGGTGGTTCAGATGGGGATACGCAGTATTTT.

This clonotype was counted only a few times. The CDR3 here is CASSPRDRGAGYTF. CDR3 in DNA: TGTGCCAGCAGCCCCCGGGACAGGGGGGCTGGCTACACCTTC. This rearrangement joins TRBV7-8 to TRBJ1-2; TRBD1 aligns across 11 bases. The junction had 6 bases not matched to a gene; V was cut back by 5 bases and J by 7 bases. CDR1 SGHVS and CDR2 FQNEAQ come from the germline V gene. This CDR3 is built from 14 residues.

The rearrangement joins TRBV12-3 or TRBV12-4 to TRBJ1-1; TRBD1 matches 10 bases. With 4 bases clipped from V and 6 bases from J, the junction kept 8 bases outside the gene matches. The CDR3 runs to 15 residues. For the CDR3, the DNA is TGTGCCAGCAGTTGGAGCGGACAGGGGGTCCCTGAAGCTTTCTTT. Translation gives CASSWSGQGVPEAFF.

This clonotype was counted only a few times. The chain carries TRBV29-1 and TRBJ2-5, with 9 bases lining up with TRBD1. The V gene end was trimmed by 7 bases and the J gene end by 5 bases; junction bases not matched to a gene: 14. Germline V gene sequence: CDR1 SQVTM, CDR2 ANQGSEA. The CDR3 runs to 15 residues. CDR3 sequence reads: CSAPLSTGGWETQYF. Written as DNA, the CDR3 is TGCAGCGCCCCCTTATCGACAGGGGGTTGGGAGACCCAGTACTTC.

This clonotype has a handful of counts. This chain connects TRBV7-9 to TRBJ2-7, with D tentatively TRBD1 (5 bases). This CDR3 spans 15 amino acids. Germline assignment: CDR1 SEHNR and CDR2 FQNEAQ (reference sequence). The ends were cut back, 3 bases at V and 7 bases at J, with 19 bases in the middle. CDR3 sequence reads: CASSLVDRGAWEQYF. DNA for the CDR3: TGTGCCAGCAGCTTGGTCGATAGGGGTGCTTGGGAGCAGTACTTC.

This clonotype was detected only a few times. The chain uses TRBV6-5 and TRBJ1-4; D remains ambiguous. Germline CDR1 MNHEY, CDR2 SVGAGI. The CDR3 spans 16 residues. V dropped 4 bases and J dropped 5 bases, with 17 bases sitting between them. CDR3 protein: CASSSLRVTENEKLFF. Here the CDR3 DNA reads TGTGCCAGCAGTTCACTGCGGGTAACGGAAAATGAAAAACTGTTTTTT.

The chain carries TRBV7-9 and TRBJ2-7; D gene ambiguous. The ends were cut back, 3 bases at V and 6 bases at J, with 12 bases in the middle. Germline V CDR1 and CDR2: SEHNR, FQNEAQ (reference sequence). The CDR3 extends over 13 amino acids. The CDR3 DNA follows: TGTGCCAGCAGCTTCCGAGCAAATCTCGAGCAGTACTTC. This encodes CASSFRANLEQYF.

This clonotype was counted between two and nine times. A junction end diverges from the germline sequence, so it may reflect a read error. The CDR3 DNA is TGTGCCAGCAGCGTAGCTTATAGCGGGAGCCTCCGGTTC. Translation: CASSVAYSGSLRF. The chain is built from TRBV9 and TRBJ2-7; 9 bases map to TRBD2. CDR3 length equals 13 residues. Per the germline V gene, CDR1 is SGDLS and CDR2 is YYNGEE. The full variable domain, its missing parts supplied by reference TRBV9 and TRBJ2-7, is DSGVTQTPKHLITATGQRVTLRCSPRSGDLSVYWYQQSLDQGLQFLIQYYNGEERAKGNILERFSAQQFPDLHSELNLSSLELGDSALYFCASSVAYSGSLRFGPGTRLTVT.

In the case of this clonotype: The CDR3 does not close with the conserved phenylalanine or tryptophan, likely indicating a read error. The CDR3 spells CSVVDRDEQYS. Written as DNA, the CDR3 is TGCAGCGTCGTGGACAGGGACGAGCAGTACTCC. The gene calls are TRBV29-1 and TRBJ2-7; 8 bases align to TRBD1. The V gene end was trimmed by 6 bases and the J gene end by 5 bases; junction bases not matched to a gene: 3. Germline CDR1 SQVTM, CDR2 ANQGSEA. CDR3 length: 11 residues.

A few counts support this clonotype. The CDR3: CASSLGTGDSEQYF. As DNA, the CDR3 is TGCGCCAGCAGCTTGGGGACAGGGGATAGCGAGCAGTACTTC. The rearrangement joins TRBV5-1 to TRBJ2-7; 9 bases are a match to TRBD1. Trimming at V came to 0 bases and at J to 6 bases, leaving 4 bases not matched to a gene. The germline CDR1 and CDR2 sequences are SGHRS and YFSETQ. The CDR3 length is 14 residues.

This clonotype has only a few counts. DNA for the CDR3: TGCAGCGTTGCTCCACAGGGAGATACGCAGTATTTT. Protein sequence: CSVAPQGDTQYF. The chain couples TRBV29-1 to TRBJ2-3; tentative D call: TRBD1 (6 bases). In germline, CDR1 is SQVTM, CDR2 ANQGSEA. V was trimmed by 4 bases and J by 5 bases, leaving 10 bases between them. CDR3 length: 12 amino acids.

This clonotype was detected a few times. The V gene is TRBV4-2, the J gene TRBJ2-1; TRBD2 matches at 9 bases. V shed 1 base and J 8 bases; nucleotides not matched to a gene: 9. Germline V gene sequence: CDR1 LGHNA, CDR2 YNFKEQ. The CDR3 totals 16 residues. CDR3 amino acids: CASSQVDSGREYEQFF. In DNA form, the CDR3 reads TGTGCCAGCAGCCAAGTCGATAGCGGGAGAGAATATGAGCAGTTCTTC.

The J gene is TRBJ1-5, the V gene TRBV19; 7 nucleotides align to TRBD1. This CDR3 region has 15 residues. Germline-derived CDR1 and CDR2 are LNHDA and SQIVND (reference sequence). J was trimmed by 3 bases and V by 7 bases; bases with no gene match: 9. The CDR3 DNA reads TGTGCCAGTAAGAGGGACAGTCTATACAATCAGCCCCAGCATTTT. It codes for CASKRDSLYNQPQHF.

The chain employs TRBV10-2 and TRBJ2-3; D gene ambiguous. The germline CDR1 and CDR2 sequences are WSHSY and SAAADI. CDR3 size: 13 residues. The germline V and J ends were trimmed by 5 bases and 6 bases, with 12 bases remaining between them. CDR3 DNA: TGCGCCAGCAGTCTAACTTATGTGGATACGCAGTATTTT. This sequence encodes CASSLTYVDTQYF.

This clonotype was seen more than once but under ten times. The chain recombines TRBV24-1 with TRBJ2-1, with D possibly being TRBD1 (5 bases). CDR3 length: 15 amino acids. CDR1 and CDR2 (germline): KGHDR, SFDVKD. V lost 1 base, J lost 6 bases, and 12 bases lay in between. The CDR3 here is CATSDFKGLGNEQFF. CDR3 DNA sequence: TGTGCCACCAGTGATTTTAAGGGGCTAGGCAATGAGCAGTTCTTC.

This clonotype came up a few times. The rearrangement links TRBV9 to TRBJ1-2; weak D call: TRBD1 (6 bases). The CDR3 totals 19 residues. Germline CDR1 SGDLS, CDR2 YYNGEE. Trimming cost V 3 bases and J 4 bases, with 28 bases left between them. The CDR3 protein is CASSGEIQGTHRRGYGYTF. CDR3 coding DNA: TGTGCCAGCAGCGGAGAAATCCAGGGGACCCACCGGAGGGGCTATGGCTACACCTTC.

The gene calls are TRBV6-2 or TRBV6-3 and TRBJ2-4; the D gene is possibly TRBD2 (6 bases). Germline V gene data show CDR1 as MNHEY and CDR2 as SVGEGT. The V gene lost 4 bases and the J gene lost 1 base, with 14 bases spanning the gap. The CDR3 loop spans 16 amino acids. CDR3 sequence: CASSWDLAEAKNIQYF. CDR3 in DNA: TGTGCCAGCAGTTGGGACTTAGCTGAGGCCAAAAACATTCAGTACTTC.

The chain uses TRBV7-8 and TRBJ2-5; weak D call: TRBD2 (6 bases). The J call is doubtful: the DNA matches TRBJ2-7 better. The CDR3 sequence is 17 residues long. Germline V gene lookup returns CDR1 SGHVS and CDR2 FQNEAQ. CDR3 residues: CASSLAFGAGRIREQYF. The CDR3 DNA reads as TGTGCCAGCAGCTTAGCGTTTGGGGCAGGGAGGATTCGCGAGCAGTACTTC.

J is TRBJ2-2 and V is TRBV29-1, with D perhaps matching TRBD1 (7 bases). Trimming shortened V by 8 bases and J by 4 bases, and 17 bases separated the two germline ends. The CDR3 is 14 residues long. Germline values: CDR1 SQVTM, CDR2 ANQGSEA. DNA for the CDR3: TGCAGCATCGAGGAGGGGGCGGGCACCGGGGAGCTGTTTTTT. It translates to CSIEEGAGTGELFF.

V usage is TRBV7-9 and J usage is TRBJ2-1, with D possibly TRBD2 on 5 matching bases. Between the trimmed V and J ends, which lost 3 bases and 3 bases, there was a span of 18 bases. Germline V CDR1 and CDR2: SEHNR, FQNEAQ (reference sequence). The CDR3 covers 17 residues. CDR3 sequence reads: CASSFLLDSPFYNEQFF. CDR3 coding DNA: TGTGCCAGCAGCTTCCTTCTGGACTCCCCCTTCTACAATGAGCAGTTCTTC.

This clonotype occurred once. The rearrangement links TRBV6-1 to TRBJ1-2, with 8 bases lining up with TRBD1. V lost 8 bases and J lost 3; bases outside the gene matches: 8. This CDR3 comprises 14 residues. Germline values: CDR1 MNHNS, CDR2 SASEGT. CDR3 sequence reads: CASGETGDHYGYTF. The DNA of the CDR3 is TGTGCCAGCGGAGAGACAGGGGACCACTATGGCTACACCTTC.